One and the same sample provided the 18 T cell receptor beta chains below, sequenced in a study of T-cell reconstitution after alpha-beta-depleted transplantation in children. TCRbeta library preparation incorporated unique molecular identifiers. TCRdb reanalysed the PCR reads using MiXCR and keeps one entry per CDR3 protein. The sample carries around 450,000 distinct CDR3 sequences, roughly 10% recorded once. The starting material was PBMCs, obtained before TCRalphabeta/CD19-depleted stem cell transplant. The origin of the receptors is a child aged 2 to 10 with inherited bone marrow failure, due to receive a stem cell transplant.

The rearrangement links TRBV4-2 to TRBJ2-7; TRBD1 agrees at 9 bases. Losses at the gene ends were 4 bases for V and 0 bases for J; bases not matched to a gene: 7. CDR1 is LGHNA, CDR2 YNFKEQ, per germline. The CDR3 contains 16 residues. CDR3 sequence reads: CASSLSRTGDSYEQYF. The CDR3 bases are TGTGCCAGCAGCCTTTCTCGGACAGGGGACTCCTACGAGCAGTACTTC.

This clonotype was recorded a few times. The CDR3 nucleotides read TGTGCCAGCAGCCAAGGAACGGGGACAGGGACAGGAAACACCATATATTTT. Its protein is CASSQGTGTGTGNTIYF. The chain carries TRBV4-2 and TRBJ1-3; 9 nucleotides match TRBD1. The germline gives CDR1 LGHNA, CDR2 YNFKEQ. The junction had 8 bases not matched to a gene; V was cut back by 1 base and J by 4 bases. The CDR3 consists of 17 residues.

This clonotype was observed at least ten times. CDR3 region: CASTQTGVTYEQYF. Here the CDR3 DNA reads TGTGCCAGCACCCAGACAGGGGTAACCTACGAGCAGTACTTC. The chain is built from TRBV7-2 and TRBJ2-7; 8 bases align to TRBD1. Losses at the gene ends were 7 bases for V and 2 bases for J; bases not matched to a gene: 7. The CDR3 covers 14 residues. CDR1 SGHTA and CDR2 FQGNSA come from the germline V gene.

A remark on this clonotype: The junction and the germline gene differ at one end; a read error may be behind it. The J gene is TRBJ2-7, the V gene TRBV5-6; 10 bases are shared with TRBD2. This CDR3 region has 16 residues. Per germline, CDR1 SGHDT and CDR2 YYEEEE. The CDR3, as DNA: TGTGCCAGCAGCTTGGCCCTAGCGGGAGCCTTCTACGACCAGTACTTC. It encodes CASSLALAGAFYDQYF.

This clonotype was found many times. The rearrangement joins TRBV7-2 to TRBJ2-1; the D gene is possibly TRBD2 (6 bases). Germline-derived CDR1 and CDR2 are SGHTA and FQGNSA. Trimming pared 1 base from V and 9 bases from J, leaving 19 bases between. CDR3 size: 16 residues. The CDR3 DNA reads as TGTGCCAGCAGCTTAGTCTTCCGCCAGGGAGGTGGTGAGCAGTTCTTC. Translating it yields CASSLVFRQGGGEQFF.

This clonotype was counted ten times or more. The chain employs TRBV28 and TRBJ1-2, with TRBD1 matching 8 bases. The CDR3 loop spans 14 amino acids. Germline V gene sequence: CDR1 MDHEN, CDR2 SYDVKM. J gave up 4 bases and V 4 bases, and 5 bases lay outside the gene matches. The CDR3 region is CASSSRGRIYGYTF. CDR3 nucleotides: TGTGCCAGCAGTTCCAGGGGGCGTATCTATGGCTACACCTTC.

This clonotype was seen ten or more times. The V and J genes are TRBV9 and TRBJ1-1; TRBD1 agrees at 7 bases. The CDR3 covers 16 residues. Germline CDR1 SGDLS, CDR2 YYNGEE. With 1 base clipped from V and 2 bases from J, the junction kept 8 bases outside the gene matches. The CDR3 coding sequence is TGTGCCAGCAGCGTAAACCCCGGGACAGTCAACACTGAAGCTTTCTTT. Protein sequence: CASSVNPGTVNTEAFF.

This clonotype came up many times. The CDR3 sequence is CASSSWVGQPQHF. CDR3 bases: TGTGCCAGCAGTTCGTGGGTAGGTCAGCCCCAGCATTTT. This chain uses TRBV6-5 with TRBJ1-5; no firm D call. The CDR3 spans 13 residues. V lost 4 bases and J lost 6, with 10 bases in between. Germline V gene lookup returns CDR1 MNHEY and CDR2 SVGAGI.

V gene TRBV4-3 combines with J gene TRBJ2-2; no clear D. Germline assignment: CDR1 LGHNA and CDR2 YSLEER. Trimming cost V 3 bases and J 6 bases, with 8 bases left between them. The CDR3 contains 13 residues. Here the CDR3 reads CASSQTIPGELFF. In DNA form, the CDR3 reads TGCGCCAGCAGCCAGACGATCCCCGGGGAGCTGTTTTTT.

This clonotype was detected many times. This chain uses TRBV7-2 with TRBJ2-1; D possibly corresponds to TRBD2 (5 bases). This CDR3 comprises 14 residues. Germline lookup yields CDR1 SGHTA and CDR2 FQGNSA. The V gene lost 7 bases and the J gene lost 2 bases, with 12 bases spanning the gap. CDR3 nucleotides: TGTGCCAGCAAGAGGGAACCTACCTACAATGAGCAGTTCTTC. This codes for CASKREPTYNEQFF.

The chain is built from TRBV6-5 and TRBJ2-7; 13 bases fit TRBD2. The ends lost 2 bases at V and 2 bases at J; junction bases unmatched: 3. Looked up from germline, CDR1 is MNHEY and CDR2 is SVGAGI. The CDR3 runs to 16 residues. The CDR3 DNA follows: TGTGCCAGCAGTTACCTGGGGACTAGCGGGGCCTACGAGCAGTACTTC. It translates to CASSYLGTSGAYEQYF.

This clonotype was counted many times. The rearrangement joins TRBV4-3 to TRBJ2-5; no clear D. CDR3 length equals 13 residues. Looked up from germline, CDR1 is LGHNA and CDR2 is YSLEER. Trimming left V 0 bases short and J 7 bases short, with 9 bases between. The CDR3 DNA reads as TGCGCCAGCAGCCAAGATGGCCATTCGACCCAGTACTTC. Its protein is CASSQDGHSTQYF.

The gene calls are TRBV28 and TRBJ1-5; D unclear. Germline V gene lookup returns CDR1 MDHEN and CDR2 SYDVKM. This CDR3 comprises 13 residues. V lost 7 bases, J lost 2 bases, and 9 bases lay in between. CDR3 coding DNA: TGTGCCAGCATATCAGTGGGCAATCAGCCCCAGCATTTT. Translating it yields CASISVGNQPQHF. The full variable domain, completed using reference TRBV28 and TRBJ1-5, is DVKVTQSSRYLVKRTGEKVFLECVQDMDHENMFWYRQDPGLGLRLIYFSYDVKMKEKGDIPEGYSVSREKKERFSLILESASTNQTSMYLCASISVGNQPQHFGDGTRLSIL.

This clonotype was seen at least ten times. This chain links TRBV3-1 with TRBJ1-2; D call uncertain. The CDR3 runs to 14 residues. Germline V CDR1 and CDR2: LGHDT, YNNKEL (reference sequence). V shed 1 base and J shed 8 bases, with 14 bases lying between them. The CDR3 reads CASSQVDEVSGYTF. DNA for the CDR3: TGTGCCAGCAGCCAAGTCGATGAGGTATCCGGCTACACCTTC.

At least ten counts were recorded for this clonotype. The rearrangement links TRBV20-1 to TRBJ2-7; the D is unclear. This CDR3 is built from 12 residues. Germline V gene sequence: CDR1 DFQATT, CDR2 SNEGSKA (reference sequence). Between the trimmed V and J ends, which lost 6 bases and 0 bases, there was a span of 9 bases. CDR3: CSARIGSYEQYF. In nucleotides, the CDR3 is TGCAGTGCCAGAATTGGCTCCTACGAGCAGTACTTC.

As to this clonotype: Possible read error: a much larger clone is one base away. The chain has TRBV7-9 and TRBJ2-4; D gene unclear. Germline V CDR1 and CDR2: SEHNR, FQNEAQ (reference sequence). V shed 1 base and J shed 8 bases, with 12 bases lying between them. CDR3 length equals 14 residues. The CDR3 here is CASSLGTGSDIQYF. CDR3 in DNA: TGTGCCAGCAGCTTAGGTACGGGCTCAGACATTCAGTACTTC. Together with reference TRBV7-9 and TRBJ2-4, the CDR3 gives the full variable domain: DTGVSQNPRHKITKRGQNVTFRCDPISEHNRLYWYRQTLGQGPEFLTYFQNEAQLEKSRLLSDRFSAERPKGSFSTLEIQRTEQGDSAMYLCASSLGTGSDIQYFGAGTRLSVL.

At least ten counts were recorded for this clonotype. CDR3 sequence: CASSELGQTHEQYF. The CDR3 DNA reads as TGTGCCAGCAGTGAATTGGGACAGACGCATGAGCAGTACTTC. The V gene is TRBV6-1, the J gene TRBJ2-7; 7 bases agree with TRBD1. V gave up 2 bases and J gave up 7 bases; unmatched junction bases: 8. The CDR3 consists of 14 residues. CDR1 is MNHNS and CDR2 is SASEGT in the germline V gene.

In the case of this clonotype: At one end the junction does not follow the germline gene, possibly because of a read error. The chain recombines TRBV11-2 with TRBJ1-2; no clear D gene. The CDR3 has 12 amino acids. Germline V CDR1 and CDR2: SGHAT, FQNNGV. The CDR3 here is CASSPEGYGYNF. The CDR3 DNA sequence: TGTGCCAGCAGCCCAGAGGGTTATGGCTACAACTTC.